This T cell receptor beta chain was obtained from a study of CD8 T cells in ankylosing spondylitis. Each CDR3 protein is one row after TCRdb ran MiXCR on the 5' RACE reads. The table has roughly 90,000 distinct CDR3 sequences, roughly 9% seen once; the top ten hold about 30%. As concerns this clonotype: Its antigen is unknown.

Study-wide findings and caveats: For ankylosing spondylitis blood, a TCR beta motif of about eight highly homologous variants appeared characteristic.

Germline V gene sequence: CDR1 SGHAT, CDR2 FQNNGV. V lost 1 base to trimming and J lost 3 bases, with 13 bases between them. The CDR3 loop spans 15 amino acids. V usage is TRBV11-2 and J usage is TRBJ2-7; perhaps TRBD2 as D (7 bases). Source material: blood, either unsorted or a sorted T cell fraction (not recorded which). The clonotype comes from a male donor with ankylosing spondylitis. The CDR3 protein is CASSLGQGGGYEQYF. The CDR3 DNA sequence: TGTGCCAGCAGCTTAGGGCAGGGAGGGGGCTACGAGCAGTACTTC.